This T cell receptor (beta chain) was identified in a study of T cells in localized non-small cell lung cancer. The CDR3 length is 13 residues. CDR1 is SGHTA, CDR2 FQGNSA, per germline. The V and J ends lost 2 bases and 7 bases respectively, with 8 bases between them. TCRdb's table, derived via immunoSEQ multiplex PCR, lists solely in-frame clones and lacks some. This sample has roughly 38,000 clones; about 88% occur once, and the top ten carry 3% to 4.5%. V and J are TRBV7-2 and TRBJ2-2; D may be TRBD1 (5 bases). This clonotype originated in a man between 18 and 49 years old with stage I lung adenocarcinoma. The sample in question was peripheral blood, obtained before any cancer treatment. This chain's CDR3 is CASSLYRGGELFF. CDR3 DNA sequence: TGTGCCAGCAGCTTATATAGGGGCGGGGAGCTGTTTTTT.